A selection of T cell receptor beta chains follows, all from one sample in a study of T cell responses to AZD1222 COVID-19 vaccine. TCRdb's table, derived via immunoSEQ multiplex PCR, lists solely in-frame clones and lacks some. The sample lists around 100,000 clones, around 85% occurring once. The material was peripheral blood, obtained 28 days after the second AZD1222 dose. The receptors were sampled from an adult who received the AZD1222 COVID-19 vaccine. Each CDR3 is given with its conserved first and last residue. A D gene is named only where the DNA matches it firmly. Clone size is stated in some rows and not others, as once, few, many or a class when expanded.

V gene	D gene	clone size	J gene	CDR3 protein	CDR3 DNA
TRBV5-1	-	many	TRBJ2-1	CASSLAAAWVDEQFF	TGCGCCAGCAGCTTGGCTGCCGCCTGGGTTGATGAGCAGTTCTTC
TRBV9	TRBD1	-	TRBJ2-1	CGSAQGPKSGNEQFF	TGTGGCTCAGCACAGGGGCCAAAATCGGGCAATGAGCAGTTCTTC
TRBV10-3	-	-	TRBJ2-7	CAIAKTETYEQYF	TGTGCCATCGCGAAAACGGAGACCTACGAGCAGTACTTC
TRBV30	TRBD2	-	TRBJ2-1	CAWTRQAGVGKFF	TGTGCCTGGACCCGACAAGCGGGAGTGGGGAAGTTCTTC
TRBV7-9	-	few	TRBJ2-1	CASSLVALAEQFF	TGTGCCAGCAGCTTAGTAGCCTTGGCTGAGCAGTTCTTC
TRBV5-6	-	-	TRBJ1-5	CASSATVGGVYSNQPQHF	TGTGCCAGCAGCGCGACAGTCGGGGGGGTATATAGCAATCAGCCCCAGCATTTT
TRBV19	-	-	TRBJ1-1	CASSDPGTKGDTEAFF	TGTGCCAGTAGTGACCCCGGGACCAAGGGTGACACTGAAGCTTTCTTT
TRBV7-6	-	few	TRBJ2-1	CASSFKELGRGEQFF	TGTGCCAGCAGCTTTAAGGAGTTAGGTCGGGGCGAGCAGTTCTTC
TRBV5-1	-	few	TRBJ2-1	CASRRSVAGDEQFF	TGCGCCAGCAGAAGATCAGTAGCTGGCGATGAGCAGTTCTTC
TRBV19	TRBD2	-	TRBJ2-1	CASSLLAGGYHEQFF	TGTGCCAGTAGTTTACTAGCGGGGGGGTATCATGAGCAGTTCTTC
TRBV12-3/TRBV12-4	-	-	TRBJ2-7	CASSWTAYEQYF	TGTGCCAGCAGTTGGACCGCCTACGAGCAGTACTTC
TRBV9	-	-	TRBJ1-1	CASSYDRLGTEAFF	TGTGCCAGCAGCTACGACAGACTTGGGACTGAAGCTTTCTTT
TRBV29-1	TRBD1	-	TRBJ1-1	CSVDATTGAEAFF	TGCAGCGTTGACGCGACCACAGGGGCTGAAGCTTTCTTT
TRBV5-1	TRBD1	-	TRBJ2-7	CASSGGTGHYEQYF	TGCGCCAGCAGCGGGGGGACAGGCCACTACGAGCAGTACTTC
TRBV19	TRBD1	-	TRBJ1-3	CASSIVTGTGNTIYF	TGTGCCAGTAGTATCGTGACAGGGACTGGAAACACCATATATTTT
TRBV7-9	TRBD2	-	TRBJ2-7	CASSSGRFREQYF	TGTGCCAGCAGCAGCGGGAGATTCCGCGAGCAGTACTTC
TRBV27	TRBD1	-	TRBJ2-7	CASSLSPGGISYEQYF	TGTGCCAGCAGTTTATCCCCAGGGGGCATCTCCTACGAGCAGTACTTC
TRBV2	-	once	TRBJ2-5	CASRRDYKETQYF	TGTGCCAGCAGAAGGGATTATAAGGAGACCCAGTACTTC
TRBV29-1	-	-	TRBJ1-2	CSVESSFNYGYTF	TGCAGCGTTGAAAGTTCCTTTAACTATGGCTACACCTTC
TRBV10-2	-	-	TRBJ1-5	CASSLNNQPQHF	TGCGCCAGCAGTCTTAACAATCAGCCCCAGCATTTT
TRBV7-3	-	-	TRBJ2-7	CASSLVGPREQYF	TGTGCCAGCTCCCTGGTGGGGCCTCGGGAGCAGTACTTC
TRBV7-9	TRBD2	-	TRBJ2-4	CASSSTSPRDIQYF	TGTGCCAGCAGCTCGACTAGCCCAAGGGACATTCAGTACTTC
TRBV11-2	-	once	TRBJ2-5	CASSRGIQETQYF	TGTGCCAGCAGCCGGGGGATCCAAGAGACCCAGTACTTC
TRBV5-1	TRBD1	-	TRBJ2-2	CASSLYTGARIFFTGELFF	TGCGCCAGCAGCTTGTATACAGGGGCGAGAATATTCTTCACCGGGGAGCTGTTTTTT
TRBV28	-	-	TRBJ2-1	CASSYTGTAYNEQFF	TGTGCCAGCAGCTACACAGGGACGGCCTACAATGAGCAGTTCTTC
TRBV7-8	TRBD1	-	TRBJ1-6	CASRRGTEASPLHF	TGTGCCAGCAGGAGGGGGACAGAGGCTTCACCCCTCCACTTT
TRBV7-2	-	-	TRBJ2-6	CASSPRGVRNSGANVLTF	TGTGCCAGCAGCCCCAGGGGGGTGAGAAACTCTGGGGCCAACGTCCTGACTTTC
TRBV19	-	once	TRBJ1-1	CASTYPGLYTEAFF	TGTGCCAGTACTTATCCAGGGCTTTACACTGAAGCTTTCTTT
TRBV11-2	-	-	TRBJ2-5	CASSLVVGLVETQYF	TGTGCCAGCAGCTTAGTTGTTGGGCTAGTGGAGACCCAGTACTTC
TRBV6-6	TRBD2	-	TRBJ2-2	CASSYSGLRNTGELFF	TGTGCCAGCAGTTACTCGGGACTAAGGAACACCGGGGAGCTGTTTTTT
TRBV9	-	-	TRBJ2-2	CASSVTGNTGELFF	TGTGCCAGCAGCGTAACCGGGAACACCGGGGAGCTGTTTTTT
TRBV6-6	-	-	TRBJ2-1	CASSLLQGYREQFF	TGTGCCAGCAGTCTCTTACAGGGATACCGTGAGCAGTTCTTC
TRBV2	-	-	TRBJ1-5	CASKKGQPLYSNQPQHF	TGTGCCAGCAAAAAGGGGCAGCCTCTATATAGCAATCAGCCCCAGCATTTT
TRBV28	TRBD2	-	TRBJ2-1	CAGQRGNEQFF	TGTGCCGGCCAGCGGGGGAATGAGCAGTTCTTC
TRBV9	-	-	TRBJ1-4	CASSVAPSERKLFF	TGTGCCAGCAGCGTAGCACCCAGCGAAAGAAAACTGTTTTTT
TRBV6-5	-	-	TRBJ1-3	CASSLERSGNTIYF	TGTGCCAGCAGCCTAGAACGCTCTGGAAACACCATATATTTT
TRBV6-2/TRBV6-3	-	-	TRBJ1-6	CASSYLRGSPLHF	TGTGCCAGCAGTTACCTAAGGGGATCACCCCTCCACTTT
TRBV6-1	-	-	TRBJ1-4	CASSEAGKKLFF	TGTGCCAGCAGTGAAGCTGGAAAAAAACTGTTTTTT
TRBV6-2/TRBV6-3	TRBD1	-	TRBJ2-7	CASSPSHRGTVQYF	TGTGCCAGCAGTCCGAGCCACAGGGGAACGGTGCAGTACTTC
TRBV19	TRBD1	-	TRBJ1-2	CASTPDRNYGYTF	TGTGCCAGTACCCCGGACAGGAACTATGGCTACACCTTC
TRBV6-6	-	once	TRBJ2-7	CASSFLGRQTPYEQYF	TGTGCCAGCAGTTTCCTAGGCCGGCAAACCCCCTACGAGCAGTACTTC
TRBV3-1/TRBV3-2	TRBD1	once	TRBJ2-1	CASSKGQGAYNEQFF	TGTGCCAGCAGCAAAGGACAGGGGGCTTATAATGAGCAGTTCTTC
TRBV28	-	-	TRBJ2-7	CASSGPGPLLEQYF	TGTGCCAGCAGTGGGCCCGGGCCCCTGTTAGAGCAGTACTTC
TRBV9	-	-	TRBJ1-2	CASSALRGLSGYTF	TGTGCCAGCAGCGCTCTGAGAGGGTTGAGTGGCTACACCTTC
TRBV2	-	-	TRBJ1-6	CASSELGYHSPLHF	TGTGCCAGCAGTGAACTTGGATACCACTCACCCCTCCACTTT
TRBV5-6	-	few	TRBJ2-2	CASSFLQGTGELFF	TGTGCCAGCAGCTTCTTGCAGGGCACCGGGGAGCTGTTTTTT
TRBV27	-	-	TRBJ2-5	CASSPTGAVGTQYF	TGTGCCAGCAGCCCTACAGGAGCCGTTGGGACCCAGTACTTC
TRBV12-3/TRBV12-4	TRBD1	-	TRBJ1-2	CASSGDRYGYTF	TGTGCCAGCAGTGGGGACAGGTATGGCTACACCTTC